The next 8 T cell receptor beta chains were all read from a single sample in a study of shared clonotypes between healthy human individuals. Only in-frame clones appear in the TCRdb table, and some are missing; sequencing was by immunoSEQ multiplex PCR. Seen here are some 700,000 clones, 90% observed once, and the top ten hold 34%. The sequencing sample was made of memory CD8+ T cells from PBMCs. The subset: CD45RO+ cells pooled with CCR7-negative TemRA cells. The receptor source for this set is a man between 18 and 35 years old in good health. Some clones in this sample may be carry-over from other donors' samples.

The chain has TRBV7-9 and TRBJ2-1; 9 bases match TRBD1. Germline CDR1 SEHNR, CDR2 FQNEAQ (reference sequence). This CDR3 has 15 residues. V gave up 3 bases and J gave up 11 bases; unmatched junction bases: 11. CDR3 amino acids: CASSFFGTGNNQQFF. The CDR3 DNA reads as TGTGCCAGCAGCTTTTTCGGGACAGGGAATAATCAGCAGTTCTTC.

The J gene is TRBJ1-1, the V gene TRBV6-1, with unresolved D. Germline assignment: CDR1 MNHNS and CDR2 SASEGT. V was clipped by 3 bases and J by 5 bases, with 4 bases between them. This CDR3 contains 11 residues. In DNA form, the CDR3 reads TGTGCCAGCAGTGACTGGACTGAAGCTTTCTTT. Its protein product is CASSDWTEAFF.

The V call is TRBV4-3, the J call TRBJ2-3, with D tentatively TRBD2 (5 bases). V was cut by 2 bases and J by 3 bases, with 9 bases left in between. Germline V lookup: CDR1 LGHNA, CDR2 YSLEER. There are 14 residues in the CDR3. CDR3 amino acids: CASSQKRTTDTQYF. The CDR3, as DNA: TGCGCCAGCAGCCAAAAACGGACTACAGATACGCAGTATTTT.

This clone has just one count. The chain joins TRBV2 to TRBJ2-1; D gene ambiguous. CDR3 length: 13 amino acids. V lost 2 bases and J 3 bases, leaving 5 bases between the germline ends. In germline, CDR1 is SNHLY, CDR2 FYNNEI. CDR3 amino acids: CASSEFNYNEQFF. The DNA for the CDR3 is TGTGCCAGCAGTGAATTTAACTACAATGAGCAGTTCTTC.

The chain combines TRBV7-8 with TRBJ2-2; TRBD2 matches 11 bases. The V and J ends lost 3 bases and 2 bases, in that order; junction bases with no gene match: 8. The germline V gene has CDR1 SGHVS and CDR2 FQNEAQ. The CDR3 has 18 residues. As DNA, the CDR3 is TGTGCCAGCAGCTTTGCACCGGGACTAGCGGTAAACACCGGGGAGCTGTTTTTT. Its translation: CASSFAPGLAVNTGELFF.

The table lists this clone with a count of one. This rearrangement joins TRBV2 to TRBJ2-2; the match to TRBD2 covers 11 bases. The CDR3 is 16 residues long. Germline V gene sequence: CDR1 SNHLY, CDR2 FYNNEI. V gave up 4 bases and J gave up 4 bases; unmatched junction bases: 5. The CDR3 coding sequence is TGTGCCAGCAGTGGCCTCCTAGCGGGAGGCACCGGGGAGCTGTTTTTT. Translation: CASSGLLAGGTGELFF.

The rearrangement uses TRBV6-5 and TRBJ2-7; 9 bases are shared with TRBD1. Germline CDR1 is MNHEY and CDR2 is SVGAGI. The CDR3 length is 15 residues. V trimming: 4 bases; J trimming: 5 bases; junction bases outside the gene matches: 9. The CDR3 here is CASSSPGTGYHEQYF. CDR3 DNA: TGTGCCAGCAGTTCCCCCGGGACAGGGTATCACGAGCAGTACTTC.

The chain carries TRBV25-1 and TRBJ2-1; weak D call: TRBD2 (5 bases). The CDR3 sequence is 14 residues long. Trimming took 5 bases from V and 1 from J, leaving 9 bases between them. Germline V gene lookup returns CDR1 MGHDK and CDR2 SYGVNS. The CDR3 here is CASSPLASYNEQFF. CDR3 nucleotides: TGTGCCAGCAGTCCGCTAGCTTCCTACAATGAGCAGTTCTTC. The variable domain in full, completed from reference TRBV25-1 and TRBJ2-1, reads EADIYQTPRYLVIGTGKKITLECSQTMGHDKMYWYQQDPGMELHLIHYSYGVNSTEKGDLSSESTVSRIRTEHFPLTLESARPSHTSQYLCASSPLASYNEQFFGPGTRLTVL.